These T cell receptor beta chains were read from a single sample in a study of beta chain features in type 1 diabetes. Method: immunoSEQ multiplex PCR; TCRdb's copy keeps in-frame clones and lacks some. The sample holds hundreds of thousands of clones, over 12% seen once. The sequenced material came from naive CD4+ T cells from blood. These receptors were obtained from a man between 18 and 35 years old with type 1 diabetes. Each CDR3 is given with its conserved first and last residue. A D gene is named only where the DNA matches it firmly. A clone size is listed for some rows: how often the clone was seen (once, few, many), or a class if it is expanded.

>TRBD1|few|TRBV9|TRBJ2-7
TGTGCCAGCAGCACGGACAGGGCCTGGAGGGAGCAGTACTTC
CASSTDRAWREQYF
>TRBD1|-|TRBV6-1|TRBJ1-4
TGTGCCAGCAAGACAGGGGGCGCAGAGGAAAAACTGTTTTTT
CASKTGGAEEKLFF
>-|-|TRBV29-1|TRBJ2-3
TGCAGCACCAGCAAAGAAAGGGACTCCTCTACGAGCACAGATACGCAGTATTTT
CSTSKERDSSTSTDTQYF
>-|-|TRBV18|TRBJ2-5
TGTGCCAGCTACCCCGGGACACAAGAGACCCAGTACTTC
CASYPGTQETQYF
>-|few|TRBV29-1|TRBJ2-7
TGCAGCGTTGAAGATGGTTCCGAGCAGTACTTC
CSVEDGSEQYF
>TRBD2|few|TRBV18|TRBJ2-7
TGTGCCAGCTCACACGGATTAGCGGGGTTCTCCTACGAGCAGTACTTC
CASSHGLAGFSYEQYF
>-|few|TRBV11-1|TRBJ2-5
TGTGCCAGCAGCTTAGGGCAGGGCCAAGAGACCCAGTACTTC
CASSLGQGQETQYF
>TRBD2|-|TRBV29-1|TRBJ2-7
TGCAGCGTGGGACTAGCCTACGAGCAGTACTTC
CSVGLAYEQYF
>TRBD2|-|TRBV9|TRBJ2-1
TGTGCCAGCAGCGCCGGACTAGCGAGCTACAATGAGCAGTTCTTC
CASSAGLASYNEQFF
>-|-|TRBV9|TRBJ2-3
TGTGCCAGCAGCGTAGCACACGGACAGTCCACAGATACGCAGTATTTT
CASSVAHGQSTDTQYF
>TRBD1|few|TRBV11-2|TRBJ2-7
TGTGCCAGCCGCCCAATCCAGGGACAGGGGTTCGAGCAGTACTTC
CASRPIQGQGFEQYF
>-|few|TRBV15|TRBJ2-1
TGTGCCACCAGCAGAGCTCCGCAAGGACTTGACAATGAGCAGTTCTTC
CATSRAPQGLDNEQFF
>-|-|TRBV9|TRBJ2-1
TGTGCCAGCAGCGGGGCAGGGAGAAATGAGCAGTTCTTC
CASSGAGRNEQFF
>-|-|TRBV5-4|TRBJ1-1
TGTGCCAGCAGCTTGGACTTGGCAGGCAACACTGAAGCTTTCTTT
CASSLDLAGNTEAFF
>-|few|TRBV30|TRBJ1-1
TGTGCCTGGACGAACGGGGTTCGGGGTACTGAAGCTTTCTTT
CAWTNGVRGTEAFF
>-|few|TRBV28|TRBJ2-3
TGTGCCAGCAGTCCGCCGGAGGGTACGCAGTATTTT
CASSPPEGTQYF
>TRBD1|few|TRBV29-1|TRBJ1-1
TGCAGCGTTGTGACAGGGCTGAACACTGAAGCTTTCTTT
CSVVTGLNTEAFF
>-|few|TRBV6-6|TRBJ2-1
TGTGCCAGCAGTTACCTACGGGGGACAAATGAGCAGTTCTTC
CASSYLRGTNEQFF
>TRBD2|once|TRBV7-2|TRBJ2-7
TGTGCCAGCAGCTACGGGACTAGAAGATACGAGCAGTACTTC
CASSYGTRRYEQYF
>TRBD2|few|TRBV7-6|TRBJ2-3
TGTGCCAGCAGCTTAGGGGCGGTGAGGCGCGCAAGACTAGCGGCTGGCACAGATACGCAGTATTTT
CASSLGAVRRARLAAGTDTQYF
>-|few|TRBV9|TRBJ2-2
TGTGCCAGCAGCGCTTCAAGATTCAGGGGGAACACCGGGGAGCTGTTTTTT
CASSASRFRGNTGELFF
>-|few|TRBV14|TRBJ2-1
TGTGCCAGCAGCCAAGAACTCATTGGGAATGAGCAGTTCTTC
CASSQELIGNEQFF